Reported below is one TCR beta chain. Its target antigen remains unknown. No base-level quality is on record; no much larger clone is a single base apart. Collaborating institutions collected whole blood in K2EDTA tubes following their own protocols. For TCRbeta analysis, collaborator samples were shipped as frozen whole blood, as isolated PBMCs, or as DNA extracted from either sample type. The data are from a study of blood T cell repertoires in COVID-19 (dated by TCRdb to 2020 to 2022). Background on the whole study: Samples from collaborators originated in the United States, Italy and Spain and spanned both the acute and convalescent phases of COVID-19. The material from the prospective study consisted of cDNA or gDNA derived from T cells, B-cell-depleted T cells, or PBMCs. Deeply sampled blood TCRbeta repertoires from subjects exposed to, actively infected with, or recovered from COVID-19 were included in the dataset. The repertoires were made available in a free public database intended to serve as a resource for research on the immune response to SARS-CoV-2. Samples were obtained from the ongoing ImmuneRACE study (first 160 participants) and from about 1,300 subjects provided by 6 global collaborators. Nearly every sample came with metadata listing a de-identified subject ID, COVID-19 status, age in years and sex. Where available, HLA class I and class II types were obtained from metadata supplied by the sample provider rather than from assay-based typing.

TCRbeta CDR3 regions were amplified from genomic DNA by means of the immunoSEQ Assay, a bias-controlled multiplex PCR. The authors processed their data as follows. The number of nucleated cells in each sample was estimated by amplification of reference gene primers within the assay. Sequence reads were collapsed and filtered to measure the absolute abundance of every unique TCRbeta CDR3 rearrangement. For each sample, productive Simpson clonality was calculated as the square root of Simpson's diversity index over productive rearrangements. The table comes from immuneACCESS by way of TCRdb, which keeps in-frame sequences with V and J called. Part of the clones is missing from these tables; in studies checked, under half for an unresolved V gene and the rest for unknown reasons. V and J calls and clone size are given by that table; D and trimming were obtained from the DNA. This sample lists around 130,000 clones; roughly three quarters were detected once. The leading ten clones occupy over 6.5% of the sample.

From the cysteine up to the phenylalanine, the CDR3 has a length of 14 residues. The sequence is cut down to CDR3 DNA, 42 bases in frame from base 1. From the germline V gene (reference sequence), CDR1 is MNHEY and CDR2 is SMNVEV. V and J are trimmed by 8 bases and 0 bases, and the gene matches miss 5 bases of the junction. General conclusions and limits of the study: The quantity of clinical and demographic metadata differed by source and by participant and was supplied without curation.

The clonotype originates from a human donor in a cohort sampled during active COVID-19. The sample taken for sequencing was peripheral blood. The chain couples TRBV27 to TRBJ2-7; TRBD1 matches 9 bases in the middle. CDR3 reads: CASGDRANSYEQYF. The DNA sequence is as follows: TGTGCCAGCGGGGACAGGGCCAACTCCTACGAGCAGTACTTC.